What follows are 27 T cell receptor beta chains derived from one specimen sequenced in a study of PD-1 blockade in classical Hodgkin lymphoma. Brentuximab vedotin exposure varied among the patients, all of whom had relapsed after autologous stem cell transplantation. TCRdb keeps only in-frame clones here, not all; method: immunoSEQ multiplex PCR. Here the sample spans about 26,000 clones, approximately 84% being singletons. The sequenced sample was peripheral blood mononuclear cells (PBMCs), obtained at baseline. These receptors all come from a human donor with classical Hodgkin lymphoma.

The DNA of the CDR3 is TGTGCCAGCAGCCAACCAGCGACAGACTCCTACGAGCAGTACTTC. Translation gives CASSQPATDSYEQYF. The J gene is TRBJ2-7, the V gene TRBV6-6; weak D call: TRBD1 (5 bases). Germline CDR1 is MNHNY and CDR2 is SVGAGI (reference sequence). The length of the CDR3 is 15 residues. Trimming removed 6 bases from V and 0 bases from J, with 15 bases in between.

The sample holds a few counts of this clone. This same CDR3 is encoded by further DNA sequences in the sample. This chain's CDR3 is CASSIPFRGSNQPQHF. The CDR3 DNA reads TGTGCCAGTAGTATACCATTCAGGGGCAGCAATCAGCCCCAGCATTTT. The chain couples TRBV19 to TRBJ1-5; maybe TRBD1 (6 bases). V dropped 2 bases and J dropped 1 base, with 12 bases sitting between them. The CDR3 consists of 16 residues. CDR1 and CDR2 (germline): LNHDA, SQIVND (reference sequence).

This rearrangement joins TRBV6-1 to TRBJ2-3; D is perhaps TRBD2 (6 bases). Germline lookup yields CDR1 MNHNS and CDR2 SASEGT. The V end was cut by 7 bases, the J end by 1 base, with 6 bases between. This CDR3 comprises 12 residues. The CDR3 DNA follows: TGTGCCAGCACTAGCGGCACAGATACGCAGTATTTT. As protein: CASTSGTDTQYF.

CDR3 sequence reads: CASSVTGQGPSDGNQPQHF. The CDR3 coding sequence is TGTGCCAGCAGCGTAACCGGACAGGGACCCTCGGATGGCAATCAGCCCCAGCATTTT. The chain employs TRBV9 and TRBJ1-5; 8 bases map to TRBD1. J lost 2 bases, V lost 1 base, and 14 bases had no gene match. Germline loops: CDR1 SGDLS, CDR2 YYNGEE. CDR3 size: 19 residues. Together with reference TRBV9 and TRBJ1-5, the CDR3 gives the full variable domain: DSGVTQTPKHLITATGQRVTLRCSPRSGDLSVYWYQQSLDQGLQFLIQYYNGEERAKGNILERFSAQQFPDLHSELNLSSLELGDSALYFCASSVTGQGPSDGNQPQHFGDGTRLSIL.

This clone was picked up a small number of times. The chain employs TRBV7-2 and TRBJ1-6; D is unclear. Trimming stripped 4 bases from V and 4 bases from J, with 8 bases between. The CDR3 sequence is 14 residues long. In germline, CDR1 is SGHTA, CDR2 FQGNSA. In DNA, the CDR3 is TGTGCCAGCAGCTCCACCCTTTATAATTCACCCCTCCACTTT. Translating it yields CASSSTLYNSPLHF.

The chain employs TRBV9 and TRBJ2-3, with TRBD2 matching 8 bases. Germline V gene data show CDR1 as SGDLS and CDR2 as YYNGEE. V shed 4 bases, J shed 4 bases, and the junction held 14 bases outside the gene matches. The CDR3 loop spans 17 amino acids. Written as DNA, the CDR3 is TGTGCCAGCAGCCCCCGGGGGGGGATTACATTACCAGATACGCAGTATTTT. It codes for CASSPRGGITLPDTQYF.

CDR3 in DNA: TGTGCCAACAGCGGGGGGAGCAATCAGCCCCAGCATTTT. Translation: CANSGGSNQPQHF. The chain is built from TRBV2 and TRBJ1-5; tentatively, D is TRBD1 (5 bases). Trimming shortened V by 10 bases and J by 1 base, and 11 bases separated the two germline ends. This CDR3 has 13 amino acids. Germline CDR1 and CDR2: SNHLY and FYNNEI.

A remark on this clone: The missing conserved phenylalanine or tryptophan at the end of this CDR3 makes a read error likely. This sequence joins TRBV5-1 and TRBJ2-7; 9 nucleotides align to TRBD1. Trimming removed 1 base from V and 4 bases from J; junction bases left unmatched: 6. The germline gives CDR1 SGHRS, CDR2 YFSETQ. The CDR3 spans 15 residues. The CDR3 spells CASSLSGTGSYEQYL. The CDR3 nucleotides are TGCGCCAGCAGCTTGTCCGGGACAGGGTCATACGAGCAGTACCTC.

This clone was seen a handful of times. The chain links TRBV7-9 to TRBJ2-1; the D is unclear. Germline V lookup: CDR1 SEHNR, CDR2 FQNEAQ (reference sequence). The CDR3 contains 13 residues. V lost 0 bases to trimming and J lost 2 bases, with 2 bases between them. Here the CDR3 reads CASSLATYNEQFF. The CDR3 DNA is TGTGCCAGCAGCTTAGCAACCTACAATGAGCAGTTCTTC.

A single count supports this clone. The chain employs TRBV5-1 and TRBJ2-5, with a weak D call TRBD2 (6 bases). Germline V CDR1 and CDR2: SGHRS, YFSETQ. Deletions cut 4 bases from V and 3 bases from J, with 16 bases between. The CDR3 is 15 residues long. DNA of the CDR3: TGCGCCAGCAGCATATTCCTGTGGGGGGAAGAGACCCAGTACTTC. Translation: CASSIFLWGEETQYF.

CDR3 in amino acids: CASSRISEAFF. CDR3 in DNA: TGTGCCAGCAGTCGGATCTCTGAAGCTTTCTTT. This chain joins TRBV6-6 and TRBJ1-1, with no clear D. V was shortened by 5 bases and J by 6 bases, with 7 bases between the two germline ends. CDR1 MNHNY and CDR2 SVGAGI come from the germline V gene (reference sequence). The CDR3 spans 11 residues.

The chain carries TRBV7-8 and TRBJ2-5, with 8 positions matching TRBD1. V gave up 4 bases and J gave up 1 base; unmatched junction bases: 5. Per the germline V gene, CDR1 is SGHVS and CDR2 is FQNEAQ. The CDR3 runs 15 residues. The CDR3 here is CASSSTGVGQETQYF. CDR3 nucleotides: TGTGCCAGCAGCTCGACAGGGGTGGGCCAAGAGACCCAGTACTTC.

The CDR3 loop reads CATKSAPFSSSYNSPLHF. Here the CDR3 DNA reads TGTGCCACCAAGTCTGCCCCATTCAGCAGCTCCTATAATTCACCCCTCCACTTT. V gene TRBV7-9 combines with J gene TRBJ1-6; D uncertain. Trimming stripped 10 bases from V and 0 bases from J, with 22 bases between. Germline V gene data show CDR1 as SEHNR and CDR2 as FQNEAQ (reference sequence). This CDR3 has 18 amino acids.

CDR3 nucleotides: TGCAGCGTTGCGGGACAGGCTGACGAGCAGTACTTC. It encodes CSVAGQADEQYF. This chain joins TRBV29-1 and TRBJ2-7; 8 bases map to TRBD1. The CDR3 totals 12 residues. V lost 4 bases to trimming and J lost 5 bases; unmatched junction nucleotides: 4. CDR1 SQVTM and CDR2 ANQGSEA come from the germline V gene.

V gene TRBV11-2 combines with J gene TRBJ2-7; D gene uncertain. CDR3 length: 14 residues. The V and J ends lost 3 bases and 0 bases respectively, with 9 bases between them. Germline loops: CDR1 SGHAT, CDR2 FQNNGV. The DNA for the CDR3 is TGTGCCAGCAGCTTGTGGGGTTCCTCCTACGAGCAGTACTTC. It encodes CASSLWGSSYEQYF.

This sequence joins TRBV4-2 and TRBJ2-2, with D perhaps matching TRBD2 (6 bases). Looked up from germline, CDR1 is LGHNA and CDR2 is YNFKEQ. The CDR3 runs 11 residues. The ends were cut back, 10 bases at V and 6 bases at J, with 9 bases in the middle. The CDR3 spells CATGGAGELFF. CDR3 DNA sequence: TGTGCCACCGGCGGGGCCGGGGAGCTGTTTTTT.

V and J are TRBV7-8 and TRBJ1-5; no reliable D call. This CDR3 is 14 amino acids long. Germline-derived CDR1 and CDR2 are SGHVS and FQNEAQ. V lost 1 base and J 0 bases, leaving 4 bases between the germline ends. The CDR3, as DNA: TGTGCCAGCAGCTTAGGAGTTAGCAATCAGCCCCAGCATTTT. This encodes CASSLGVSNQPQHF.

The chain uses TRBV7-8 and TRBJ1-2; 10 bases agree with TRBD1. The CDR3 totals 16 residues. V gave up 4 bases and J gave up 2 bases; unmatched junction bases: 7. CDR1 is SGHVS, CDR2 FQNEAQ, per germline. As DNA, the CDR3 is TGTGCCAGCAGCTCCTCCGGACAGGGGGTGAACTATGGCTACACCTTC. Its protein product is CASSSSGQGVNYGYTF.

This clone came up once. This chain joins TRBV4-1 and TRBJ2-2; TRBD1 might be the D (6 bases). CDR3 length: 13 residues. Between the trimmed V and J ends, which lost 9 bases and 4 bases, there was a span of 12 bases. CDR1 MGHRA and CDR2 YSYEKL come from the germline V gene. CDR3 loop: CARGEGGTGELFF. CDR3 DNA: TGCGCCAGAGGAGAAGGGGGCACCGGGGAGCTGTTTTTT.

The chain links TRBV9 to TRBJ2-1; TRBD1 might be the D (6 bases). Trimming cost V 1 base and J 0 bases, with 11 bases left between them. Germline V CDR1 and CDR2: SGDLS, YYNGEE. This CDR3 region has 16 residues. CDR3 sequence reads: CASSVLGGNSYNEQFF. For the CDR3, the DNA is TGTGCCAGCAGCGTATTAGGGGGTAACTCCTACAATGAGCAGTTCTTC.

This chain links TRBV5-4 with TRBJ1-4, with D hard to call. This CDR3 has 12 residues. The germline gives CDR1 SGHNT, CDR2 YYREEE (reference sequence). Trimming shortened V by 4 bases and J by 8 bases, and 9 bases separated the two germline ends. The CDR3 nucleotides are TGTGCCAGCAGCGCCCGCGGAGAAAAACTGTTTTTT. It codes for CASSARGEKLFF.

This chain uses TRBV5-4 with TRBJ2-1, with 9 positions matching TRBD2. This CDR3 is 16 amino acids long. CDR1 is SGHNT and CDR2 is YYREEE in the germline V gene (reference sequence). V lost 1 base to trimming and J lost 9 bases; unmatched junction nucleotides: 11. This CDR3 is CASSLPPTSGHGEQFF. CDR3 bases: TGTGCCAGCAGCTTGCCCCCGACTAGCGGTCACGGTGAGCAGTTCTTC.

The chain employs TRBV7-2 and TRBJ2-1, with 11 bases aligning to TRBD1. The CDR3 length is 15 residues. Losses at the gene ends were 3 bases for V and 2 bases for J; bases not matched to a gene: 0. CDR1 is SGHTA and CDR2 is FQGNSA in the germline V gene. As DNA, the CDR3 is TGTGCCAGCAGCTTGGGACAGGGGGCCTACAATGAGCAGTTCTTC. The encoded protein is CASSLGQGAYNEQFF.

This chain connects TRBV7-8 to TRBJ1-6; 7 bases match TRBD1. The V gene end was trimmed by 0 bases and the J gene end by 0 bases; junction bases not matched to a gene: 5. From germline, CDR1 is SGHVS and CDR2 FQNEAQ. The CDR3 contains 18 residues. This chain's CDR3 is CASSLALGDSSYNSPLHF. The CDR3 DNA sequence: TGTGCCAGCAGCTTAGCCCTTGGGGACAGCTCCTATAATTCACCCCTCCACTTT. The complete variable domain, with remaining parts taken from reference TRBV7-8 and TRBJ1-6, reads GAGVSQSPRYKVAKRGQDVALRCDPISGHVSLFWYQQALGQGPEFLTYFQNEAQLDKSGLPSDRFFAERPEGSVSTLKIQRTQQEDSAVYLCASSLALGDSSYNSPLHFGNGTRLTVT.

This clone was detected once. The chain combines TRBV5-1 with TRBJ1-1; D may be TRBD1 (6 bases). V lost 1 base to trimming and J lost 2 bases, with 12 bases between them. This CDR3 is 15 amino acids long. Germline V gene data show CDR1 as SGHRS and CDR2 as YFSETQ. For the CDR3, the DNA is TGCGCCAGCAGCTTGTTCTCAGGGGCCAACACTGAAGCTTTCTTT. Residues: CASSLFSGANTEAFF. Drawing the rest from reference TRBV5-1 and TRBJ1-1, the complete variable domain is KAGVTQTPRYLIKTRGQQVTLSCSPISGHRSVSWYQQTPGQGLQFLFEYFSETQRNKGNFPGRFSGRQFSNSRSEMNVSTLELGDSALYLCASSLFSGANTEAFFGQGTRLTVV.

The V gene is TRBV5-1, the J gene TRBJ1-1, with D possibly TRBD1 on 5 matching bases. Trimming stripped 1 base from V and 2 bases from J, with 12 bases between. Germline CDR1 reads SGHRS; CDR2 reads YFSETQ. The CDR3 length is 15 residues. CDR3 sequence: CASSLWQGLNTEAFF. As DNA, the CDR3 is TGCGCCAGCAGCTTGTGGCAGGGCCTAAACACTGAAGCTTTCTTT.

V and J are TRBV23-1 and TRBJ1-4; 7 nucleotides match TRBD1. TRBV23-1 is marked as an open reading frame, function uncertain. V was clipped by 7 bases and J by 4 bases; unmatched bases: 9. This CDR3 spans 15 amino acids. CDR3 amino acids: CASTNRGILNEKLFF. The CDR3 DNA sequence: TGCGCCAGCACCAACAGGGGCATCCTTAATGAAAAACTGTTTTTT.